The source of this T cell receptor (beta chain) is a study of CD8 T cells in ankylosing spondylitis. General study points: Past studies reported some motif variants in reactive arthritis synovial fluid and blood. There was a TCR beta motif, made of several highly homologous variants, that appeared characteristic of ankylosing spondylitis blood. Significant enrichment of disease-linked clones was reportedly seen in matched ankylosing spondylitis synovial fluid.

This clonotype was seen only a few times. Antigen unknown. Per the germline V gene, CDR1 is MNHEY and CDR2 is SMNVEV (reference sequence). V lost 2 bases, J lost 0 bases, and 7 bases lay in between. The CDR3 runs 14 residues. TCRdb called the 5' RACE reads again in MiXCR, with one record for every CDR3 protein. The sample records roughly 220,000 distinct CDR3 sequences, 18% being singletons. Input material: blood, either unsorted or a sorted T cell fraction (not recorded which). The V call is TRBV27, the J call TRBJ1-2; D unresolved. The TCR originated in a male donor with ankylosing spondylitis. CDR3 coding DNA: TGTGCCAGCAGTTTAACGGGCACTAACTATGGCTACACCTTC. It codes for CASSLTGTNYGYTF.